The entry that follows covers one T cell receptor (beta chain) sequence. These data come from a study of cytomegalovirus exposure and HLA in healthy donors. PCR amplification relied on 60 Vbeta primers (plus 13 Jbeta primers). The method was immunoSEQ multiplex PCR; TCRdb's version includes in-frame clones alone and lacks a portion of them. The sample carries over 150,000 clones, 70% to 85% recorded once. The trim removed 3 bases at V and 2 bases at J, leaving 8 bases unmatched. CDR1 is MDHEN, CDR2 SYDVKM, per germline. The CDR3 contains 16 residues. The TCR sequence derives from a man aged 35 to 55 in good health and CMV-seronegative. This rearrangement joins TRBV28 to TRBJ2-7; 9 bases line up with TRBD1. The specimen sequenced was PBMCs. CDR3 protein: CASSFPRDRVTYEQYF. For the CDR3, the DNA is TGTGCCAGCAGTTTCCCTCGGGACAGGGTGACCTACGAGCAGTACTTC.